These 32 T cell receptor beta chains came from one sample sequenced in a study of tumor-infiltrating lymphocytes in primary liver carcinoma. Alongside blood RNA obtained from unsorted whole blood, germline DNA was also extracted. A constant-region primer primed TCR beta cDNA synthesis from around 500 ng of total RNA. Three nested multiplex PCR rounds of slightly modified ARM-PCR generated TCR beta libraries. Two initial PCR rounds of approximately 10 cycles each paired TRBV1-TRBV30 forward primers with a C-beta reverse primer. From the multiplex PCR reads, TCRdb called clonotypes with MiXCR, one entry per CDR3 protein. The profile shows 300,000 to 400,000 distinct CDR3 sequences, about 60% of them singletons. The sequenced sample was peripheral blood. These receptors originate from a man in his forties with primary liver carcinoma and hepatitis B virus infection.

A word on this clonotype: The junction does not match germline at one end; this may be a read error. The chain uses TRBV6-5 and TRBJ2-2; no clear D gene. In germline, CDR1 is MNHEY, CDR2 SVGAGI. The CDR3 has 16 amino acids. In nucleotides, the CDR3 is TGTGCCAGCAGTTATTCACCAGAGATCAACACCGTGGAGCTGTTTTTT. It translates to CASSYSPEINTVELFF.

Details on this clonotype: A much larger clone differs by one base, so this may be a read error. This chain uses TRBV12-3 or TRBV12-4 with TRBJ2-5; D remains ambiguous. There are 11 residues in the CDR3. The DNA for the CDR3 is TGTGTCAGCAGTTTATACGAGGCCCAGTACTTC. Its protein is CVSSLYEAQYF.

Worth noting for this clonotype: The final CDR3 position lacks the conserved phenylalanine or tryptophan, pointing to a likely read error. This chain connects TRBV6-2 or TRBV6-3 to TRBJ2-1; D is possibly TRBD2 (6 bases). Per the germline V gene, CDR1 is MNHEY and CDR2 is SVGEGT. Trimming took off 9 bases at V and 5 bases at J, with 17 bases between the two ends. CDR3 length: 14 amino acids. The CDR3 DNA is TGTGCCAGTAGTGACGGGCGGGGTCACAATGAGCAGTTCTCC. This gives the protein CASSDGRGHNEQFS.

This clonotype came up once. This sequence may be a read error, since a much larger clone differs from it by one base. This chain uses TRBV10-2 with TRBJ2-7, with a weak D call TRBD1 (6 bases). This CDR3 has 13 amino acids. Germline V gene sequence: CDR1 WSHSY, CDR2 SAAADI. Trimming shortened V by 4 bases and J by 3 bases, and 10 bases separated the two germline ends. CDR3 loop: CASSAGDVYEQYF. CDR3 DNA sequence: TGCGCCAGCAGTGCAGGGGATGTCTACGAGCAGTACTTC.

There are a few counts of this clonotype. This may arise from a read error, as a much more abundant clone is one base away. The chain links TRBV6-2 or TRBV6-3 to TRBJ2-3, with 15 bases aligning to TRBD2. J was trimmed by 1 base and V by 5 bases; bases with no gene match: 7. The CDR3 runs to 18 residues. Looked up from germline, CDR1 is MNHEY and CDR2 is SVGEGT. The DNA of the CDR3 is TGTGCCAGCAGTCCCGGGACTAGCGGGAGGCTATGCACAGATACGCAGTATTTT. This translates into CASSPGTSGRLCTDTQYF.

V usage is TRBV5-5 and J usage is TRBJ2-5, with D perhaps matching TRBD2 (6 bases). The CDR3 is made up of 13 amino acids. Trimming pared 4 bases from V and 2 bases from J, leaving 9 bases between. In germline, CDR1 is SGHKS, CDR2 YYEKEE (reference sequence). The CDR3 coding sequence is TGTGCCAGCAGCGGGGGGAGTCAAGAGACCCAGTACTTC. Its translation: CASSGGSQETQYF.

With respect to this clonotype: Lacking the conserved final phenylalanine or tryptophan, this CDR3 likely reflects a read error. V and J are TRBV20-1 and TRBJ2-7, with D hard to call. Germline V gives CDR1 DFQATT, CDR2 SNEGSKA (reference sequence). The CDR3 length is 14 residues. V lost 3 bases and J 4 bases, leaving 16 bases between the germline ends. The CDR3, as DNA: TGCAGTGCTAGGATGGAACAGAGTCAATACGAGCAGTACCTC. Its translation is CSARMEQSQYEQYL.

The chain couples TRBV6-5 to TRBJ2-2, with 8 bases fitting TRBD2. The CDR3 sequence is 16 residues long. V trimming: 10 bases; J trimming: 1 base; junction bases outside the gene matches: 11. Germline CDR1 and CDR2: MNHEY and SVGAGI. The CDR3 region has the DNA TGTGCCACAGTGGCGGGAGGACGTCTGAACACCGGGGAGCTGTTTTTT. This gives the protein CATVAGGRLNTGELFF.

This clonotype has only one observation. Its ends do not fully match the called genes, so a read error is possible. The chain recombines TRBV7-9 with TRBJ1-2; D call uncertain. Per germline, CDR1 SEHNR and CDR2 FQNEAQ (reference sequence). This CDR3 spans 14 amino acids. The CDR3 loop reads CVSSAQGSNYGYTF. The CDR3 region has the DNA TGTGTCAGCAGCGCGCAAGGAAGTAACTATGGCTACACCTTC. The entire variable domain, with the rest obtained from reference TRBV7-9 and TRBJ1-2, is as follows: DTGVSQNPRHKITKRGQNVTFRCDPISEHNRLYWYRQTLGQGPEFLTYFQNEAQLEKSRLLSDRFSAERPKGSFSTLEIQRTEQGDSAMYLCVSSAQGSNYGYTFGSGTRLTVV.

Notes on this clonotype: It may be a read error: a sequence one base away is much more abundant. J is TRBJ1-1 and V is TRBV6-2 or TRBV6-3; D perhaps matches TRBD1 (6 bases). The CDR3 has 14 amino acids. CDR1 and CDR2 from the germline V gene are MNHEY and SVGEGT. The V and J ends lost 7 bases and 4 bases respectively, with 16 bases between them. CDR3 sequence (DNA): TGTGCCAGCACCCAAGTAGGGGGTAGCACTGAAGCTTTCTTT. This translates into CASTQVGGSTEAFF.

This clonotype showed up many times. The rearrangement joins TRBV12-3 or TRBV12-4 to TRBJ2-1; D ambiguous. Trimming stripped 5 bases from V and 6 bases from J, with 8 bases between. This CDR3 is 12 amino acids long. The CDR3 bases are TGTGCCAGCAGTCTCCTGGGCAATGAGCAGTTCTTC. Translated, it gives CASSLLGNEQFF.

This clonotype has only a few counts. V gene TRBV5-4 combines with J gene TRBJ2-7; D possibly corresponds to TRBD1 (6 bases). Trimming removed 0 bases at V and 4 bases at J, with 8 bases between. The CDR3 runs 13 residues. Looked up from germline, CDR1 is SGHNT and CDR2 is YYREEE (reference sequence). The CDR3 bases are TGTGCCAGCAGCTTGGGGACAGTTTACGAGCAGTACTTC. Encoded protein: CASSLGTVYEQYF. Variable domain in full (rest from reference TRBV5-4 and TRBJ2-7): ETGVTQSPTHLIKTRGQQVTLRCSSQSGHNTVSWYQQALGQGPQFIFQYYREEENGRGNFPPRFSGLQFPNYSSELNVNALELDDSALYLCASSLGTVYEQYFGPGTRLTVT.

This chain links TRBV6-1 with TRBJ1-4; 9 positions agree with TRBD1. CDR1 is MNHNS and CDR2 is SASEGT in the germline V gene. The CDR3 totals 14 residues. Losses at the gene ends were 6 bases for V and 1 base for J; bases not matched to a gene: 0. CDR3 region: CASRTGGTNEKLFF. Here the CDR3 DNA reads TGTGCCAGCAGGACAGGGGGAACTAATGAAAAACTGTTTTTT.

A note on this clonotype: This may be a read error, as it is one base from a much larger clone. The V call is TRBV29-1, the J call TRBJ2-7; D gene uncertain. Germline CDR1 reads SQVTM; CDR2 reads ANQGSEA. V gave up 8 bases and J gave up 0 bases, with 20 bases separating them. The CDR3 consists of 15 residues. CDR3 in amino acids: CSCFSGRNSSYEQYF. The CDR3 DNA follows: TGCAGCTGTTTTAGTGGTCGGAACAGCTCCTACGAGCAGTACTTC.

As to this clonotype: This may come from a read error, since a much larger clone is one base off. The conserved phenylalanine or tryptophan is not found at the CDR3 terminus, so this likely reflects a read error. This sequence joins TRBV29-1 and TRBJ2-1, with 9 bases matching TRBD2. The CDR3 extends over 15 amino acids. Trimming removed 7 bases from V and 0 bases from J; junction bases left unmatched: 7. The germline gives CDR1 SQVTM, CDR2 ANQGSEA. The CDR3 sequence is CSGTSGLSSYNEQFL. CDR3 in DNA: TGCAGCGGTACTAGCGGGCTAAGCTCCTACAATGAGCAGTTCCTC.

This clonotype was counted once. A read error may produce the germline difference seen at one junction end. The rearrangement joins TRBV11-2 to TRBJ2-6; D is possibly TRBD1 (5 bases). From germline, CDR1 is SGHAT and CDR2 FQNNGV. The CDR3 is 15 residues long. CDR3 loop: CASSPGLLRANVLTF. DNA for the CDR3: TGTGCCAGCAGCCCAGGCTTGCTCAGGGCCAACGTCCTCACTTTC.

This clonotype was seen repeatedly, ten times or more. The chain joins TRBV12-3 or TRBV12-4 to TRBJ2-3, with 7 bases that match TRBD2. This CDR3 has 15 residues. The V segment lost 3 bases and the J segment 6 bases; nucleotides outside the gene matches: 9. The CDR3 coding sequence is TGTGCCAGCAGTTTCAGTCTCCGGGAGGTGGATACGCAGTATTTT. As protein: CASSFSLREVDTQYF.

As to this clonotype: A much larger clone differs by one base, so this may be a read error. V gene TRBV10-3 combines with J gene TRBJ2-7; D gene unclear. Trimming took 9 bases from V and 0 from J, leaving 12 bases between them. This CDR3 has 13 residues. Germline assignment: CDR1 ENHRY and CDR2 SYGVKD. CDR3 amino acids: CAMGERNSYEQYF. The CDR3 region has the DNA TGTGCCATGGGCGAACGAAACTCCTACGAGCAGTACTTC.

This clonotype was found many times. The chain couples TRBV29-1 to TRBJ2-2, with a possible D match to TRBD1 (5 bases). The CDR3 runs to 12 residues. Trimming cost V 4 bases and J 7 bases, with 10 bases left between them. In germline, CDR1 is SQVTM, CDR2 ANQGSEA. CDR3 amino acids: CSVAPGIGELFF. The CDR3 nucleotides are TGCAGCGTTGCCCCAGGGATCGGGGAGCTGTTTTTT.

The V call is TRBV7-9, the J call TRBJ2-7; unclear D gene. CDR3 size: 15 residues. Germline V gives CDR1 SEHNR, CDR2 FQNEAQ (reference sequence). V lost 4 bases and J 0 bases, leaving 13 bases between the germline ends. The CDR3 DNA is TGTGCCAGCAGCTCCAGCGACTGGGTCTCCTACGAGCAGTACTTC. Residues: CASSSSDWVSYEQYF. Full variable domain (missing parts from reference TRBV7-9 and TRBJ2-7): DTGVSQNPRHKITKRGQNVTFRCDPISEHNRLYWYRQTLGQGPEFLTYFQNEAQLEKSRLLSDRFSAERPKGSFSTLEIQRTEQGDSAMYLCASSSSDWVSYEQYFGPGTRLTVT.

Note on this clonotype: A much larger clone is a single base away; this may be a read error. The chain joins TRBV12-3 or TRBV12-4 to TRBJ1-5, with a weak D call TRBD2 (5 bases). The J call may be faulty, since TRBJ2-3 better matches the DNA end. The CDR3 extends over 13 amino acids. CDR3 residues: CASSPNLGEPQYF. CDR3 nucleotides: TGTGCCAGCAGTCCCAATCTCGGGGAGCCCCAGTATTTT.

The chain employs TRBV14 and TRBJ2-2; 8 bases map to TRBD1. This CDR3 region has 17 residues. With V trimmed by 4 bases and J by 1 base, 8 bases remained unmatched. From germline, CDR1 is SGHDN and CDR2 FVKESK. CDR3 coding DNA: TGTGCCAGCAGCCCGGTTCTCAGGGGGCTGAACACCGGGGAGCTGTTTTTT. This encodes CASSPVLRGLNTGELFF.

This clonotype showed up many times. The chain has TRBV6-5 and TRBJ2-3, with 8 positions matching TRBD2. The V gene's germline CDR1 is MNHEY and CDR2 SVGAGI. Trimming at V came to 5 bases and at J to 3 bases, leaving 7 bases not matched to a gene. This CDR3 spans 15 amino acids. The CDR3 region is CASSPISGRTDTQYF. In DNA, the CDR3 is TGTGCCAGCAGTCCGATCAGCGGGAGAACAGATACGCAGTATTTT.

On this clonotype itself: A read error may be the cause here, since a much bigger clone is one base away. This chain joins TRBV6-6 and TRBJ2-2; D is unresolved. This CDR3 is built from 13 residues. V was shortened by 6 bases and J by 8 bases, with 13 bases between the two germline ends. CDR1 and CDR2 (germline): MNHNY, SVGAGI (reference sequence). CDR3 nucleotide sequence: TGTGCCAGCAGCTTTATGTCCGAGGGGGAGCTGTTTTTT. Amino acids: CASSFMSEGELFF.

CDR3 residues: CASSLGTGLVVELFF. For the CDR3, the DNA is TGTGCCAGTAGCCTAGGAACAGGGCTGGTCGTAGAGCTGTTTTTT. The chain combines TRBV19 with TRBJ2-2, with D maybe TRBD1 (6 bases). Per the germline V gene, CDR1 is LNHDA and CDR2 is SQIVND (reference sequence). Between the trimmed V and J ends, which lost 6 bases and 11 bases, there was a span of 22 bases. CDR3 size: 15 residues.

A few counts support this clonotype. This chain links TRBV12-3 or TRBV12-4 with TRBJ1-5, with a tentative D call TRBD1 (5 bases). CDR3 length equals 13 residues. The V end lost 5 bases, the J end lost 9 bases, and 14 bases lay between the germline ends. The CDR3 loop is CASSARGGGPQHF. The CDR3 bases are TGTGCCAGCAGTGCGAGGGGTGGGGGGCCCCAGCATTTT.

A note on this clonotype: A read error is possible here, since a much larger clone lies one base away. This chain joins TRBV6-5 and TRBJ2-7; 7 bases are shared with TRBD2. CDR1 is MNHEY and CDR2 is SVGAGI in the germline V gene. This CDR3 is built from 17 residues. Trimming at V came to 0 bases and at J to 6 bases, leaving 14 bases not matched to a gene. The CDR3 here is CASSYSIGTSVSFEQYF. CDR3 nucleotides: TGTGCCAGCAGTTACTCGATCGGTACTAGCGTGAGTTTCGAGCAGTACTTC.

Points on this clonotype: Mismatch with germline at one junction end may stem from a read error. The chain is built from TRBV29-1 and TRBJ1-3; the D is unclear. Germline V gene data show CDR1 as SQVTM and CDR2 as ANQGSEA. CDR3 length: 13 residues. The chain's CDR3 is CSDDSGPGNTISF. DNA for the CDR3: TGCAGCGATGATTCCGGCCCCGGAAACACCATATCTTTT.

The genes are TRBV24-1 and TRBJ2-7; D is perhaps TRBD1 or TRBD2 (5 bases each). The CDR3 loop spans 15 amino acids. Per the germline V gene, CDR1 is KGHDR and CDR2 is SFDVKD. Between the trimmed V and J ends, which lost 3 bases and 4 bases, there was a span of 15 bases. CDR3 nucleotide sequence: TGTGCCACCAGTGATGGGGACCCCGTGGTGTACGAGCAGTACTTC. This encodes CATSDGDPVVYEQYF.

Turning to this clonotype: Because the CDR3 is missing its conserved closing phenylalanine or tryptophan, this is likely a read error. The chain carries TRBV11-2 and TRBJ2-5; 7 nucleotides agree with TRBD2. The V gene's germline CDR1 is SGHAT and CDR2 FQNNGV. This CDR3 is built from 18 residues. The CDR3 spells CASSSLETEAGYQETQYL. CDR3 nucleotide sequence: TGTGCTAGCAGCTCACTTGAGACGGAAGCGGGGTACCAAGAGACCCAGTACCTC.

This clonotype was counted once. Just one base apart from a much larger clone, this may be a read error. The J gene is TRBJ2-1, the V gene TRBV6-2 or TRBV6-3; D may be TRBD1 (5 bases). The V gene's germline CDR1 is MNHEY and CDR2 SVGEGT. This CDR3 is 13 amino acids long. The CDR3 nucleotides read TGTGCCAGCAGTTGCTCGAGTGGACAAGGATTTCTCTTC. Protein sequence: CASSCSSGQGFLF.

The chain has TRBV6-5 and TRBJ2-1, with 9 bases that match TRBD1. The CDR3 covers 16 residues. Germline loops: CDR1 MNHEY, CDR2 SVGAGI. The V gene end was trimmed by 6 bases and the J gene end by 4 bases; junction bases not matched to a gene: 10. The CDR3 spells CASSRAVQGAYNEQFF. The DNA for the CDR3 is TGTGCCAGCAGCCGGGCGGTACAGGGGGCATACAATGAGCAGTTCTTC.